This TCR beta chain was profiled in a study of radiotherapy plus CTLA-4 blockade in lung cancer (dated by TCRdb to the late 2010s). Study-wide context: Objective responses occurred in 18% of enrolled patients, and 30% to 40% achieved disease control. Results the study describes overall, beyond this receptor: The strongest predictors of response were reported to be early dynamic shifts in blood T cell clones along with a rise in serum interferon-beta following radiation. After treatment with radiotherapy and ipilimumab, TCR clones that originated in tumors expanded in peripheral blood.

In this study, focal radiation therapy paired with CTLA-4 blockade (ipilimumab) was tested in patients who had chemo-refractory metastatic non-small-cell lung cancer. The CDR3 spans 15 residues, from the cysteine through the phenylalanine. The only DNA kept is the CDR3, 45 bases in frame from the first base. Clipping removes 2 bases from V and 2 bases from J, with 5 as the unmatched junction base count. The germline V gene yields SNHLY for CDR1 and FYNNEI for CDR2. Libraries were built with the immunoSEQ multiplex PCR assay. In its TCRdb copy, this immuneACCESS table keeps in-frame sequences only and misses some clones. Where compared with another copy, unresolved V genes explain less than half of these, and the others have no known cause. The sample includes about 49,000 clones, with 70% to 90% observed a single time. About 7.2% of the sample comes from the top ten. Regarding this clone: Its target antigen remains unknown. Base qualities are not at hand, and no much larger clone is one base apart.

The input for sequencing was peripheral blood, taken from a patient treated with radiotherapy plus ipilimumab. This receptor was taken from a human donor with non-small cell lung cancer whose response to radiotherapy plus ipilimumab could not be evaluated. The receptor chain draws on TRBV2 and TRBJ2-7, and 8 junctional nucleotides match TRBD1. The DNA reads TGTGCCAGCAGTGAACGGGGACAGGCAACCTACGAGCAGTACTTC. Its protein product is CASSERGQATYEQYF.